The 28 T cell receptor beta chains below were found in one sample sequenced in a study of cytomegalovirus exposure and HLA in healthy donors. The PCR made use of 60 Vbeta and 13 Jbeta primers. Clones were sequenced by immunoSEQ multiplex PCR, and TCRdb holds only the in-frame ones, with some missing. The sample yields about 190,000 clones, more than 60% seen once. Input material: PBMCs. Receptors were obtained from a woman in her 30s in good health and CMV-seropositive.

The chain combines TRBV4-2 with TRBJ2-2, with TRBD2 matching 15 bases. With 8 bases clipped from V and 3 bases from J, the junction kept 1 base outside the gene matches. This CDR3 is 15 amino acids long. Germline CDR1 LGHNA, CDR2 YNFKEQ. This chain's CDR3 is CASGLAGGYTGELFF. In nucleotides, the CDR3 is TGTGCCAGCGGACTAGCGGGAGGGTACACCGGGGAGCTGTTTTTT.

The CDR3 DNA is TGCGCCAGCAGCAAAGCCGCGGGGTGGGCAGGAGATACGCAGTATTTT. It is translated as CASSKAAGWAGDTQYF. The chain uses TRBV4-3 and TRBJ2-3, with a possible D match to TRBD2 (6 bases). This CDR3 is 16 amino acids long. V lost 5 bases, J lost 5 bases, and 20 bases lay in between. Per the germline V gene, CDR1 is LGHNA and CDR2 is YSLEER.

In DNA, the CDR3 is TGTGCCAGCAGTTTATTAGAAGGAGGGGGCCGGGGCAATCAGCCCCAGCATTTT. Its protein is CASSLLEGGGRGNQPQHF. The chain couples TRBV28 to TRBJ1-5, with TRBD1 matching over 7 bases. From germline, CDR1 is MDHEN and CDR2 SYDVKM. This CDR3 has 18 amino acids. Unmatched junction bases numbered 11, after V lost 1 base and J lost 2 bases.

The chain is built from TRBV11-2 and TRBJ2-7, with 10 bases aligning to TRBD1. Per germline, CDR1 SGHAT and CDR2 FQNNGV. V lost 5 bases and J lost 7; bases outside the gene matches: 8. The CDR3 is 14 amino acids. In DNA form, the CDR3 reads TGTGCCAGCAGCATCGGGACAGGGGTAGTGGAGCAGTACTTC. It is translated as CASSIGTGVVEQYF.

V and J are TRBV6-5 and TRBJ2-1; 7 bases agree with TRBD2. The germline V gene has CDR1 MNHEY and CDR2 SVGAGI. The CDR3 runs 12 residues. Unmatched junction bases numbered 6, after V lost 10 bases and J lost 6 bases. The CDR3 region is CATMAGVNEQFF. In nucleotides, the CDR3 is TGTGCCACCATGGCGGGGGTCAATGAGCAGTTCTTC.

The chain uses TRBV5-4 and TRBJ2-1; 10 bases match TRBD2. Germline V gene sequence: CDR1 SGHNT, CDR2 YYREEE (reference sequence). Losses at the gene ends were 2 bases for V and 4 bases for J; bases not matched to a gene: 3. The CDR3 extends over 15 amino acids. The CDR3 DNA reads as TGTGCCAGCAGCTTCTCTAGCGGGGGATACAATGAGCAGTTCTTC. Protein: CASSFSSGGYNEQFF.

The chain joins TRBV5-1 to TRBJ2-5; D perhaps matches TRBD1 (6 bases). The CDR3 sequence is 14 residues long. Germline lookup yields CDR1 SGHRS and CDR2 YFSETQ. V lost 2 bases to trimming and J lost 1 base, with 9 bases between them. CDR3 bases: TGCGCCAGCAGCTTTCCGGACAGCCAAGAGACCCAGTACTTC. Protein product: CASSFPDSQETQYF.

The gene calls are TRBV7-9 and TRBJ2-7; TRBD1 might be the D (5 bases). Germline V gene sequence: CDR1 SEHNR, CDR2 FQNEAQ (reference sequence). The CDR3 sequence is 13 residues long. V was trimmed by 0 bases and J by 6 bases, leaving 9 bases between them. The CDR3 region has the DNA TGTGCCAGCAGCTTAGCAACGACAGCCGAGCAGTACTTC. Protein: CASSLATTAEQYF.

The genes are TRBV19 and TRBJ2-3, with D unresolved. Germline lookup yields CDR1 LNHDA and CDR2 SQIVND (reference sequence). The CDR3 is 14 residues long. V was clipped by 4 bases and J by 0 bases, with 8 bases between them. DNA of the CDR3: TGTGCCAGTAGTAGAACAAAGAGCACAGATACGCAGTATTTT. Its translation is CASSRTKSTDTQYF.

The chain recombines TRBV27 with TRBJ1-1, with a tentative D call TRBD1 (5 bases). V lost 5 bases and J lost 4, with 11 bases in between. The CDR3 extends over 13 amino acids. Per germline, CDR1 MNHEY and CDR2 SMNVEV (reference sequence). This CDR3 is CASSLRRGTEAFF. DNA for the CDR3: TGTGCCAGCAGTCTTCGAAGGGGCACTGAAGCTTTCTTT.

This clone was counted a few times. The chain is built from TRBV27 and TRBJ1-2; D perhaps matches TRBD1 (6 bases). The CDR3 runs to 16 residues. Germline V lookup: CDR1 MNHEY, CDR2 SMNVEV (reference sequence). V was clipped by 4 bases and J by 6 bases, with 21 bases between them. CDR3 sequence: CASSSWSPTGNDGYTF. The DNA for the CDR3 is TGTGCCAGCAGTTCATGGTCCCCCACAGGGAACGATGGCTACACCTTC.

V and J are TRBV7-9 and TRBJ1-1, with TRBD1 identical over 7 bases. CDR1 is SEHNR and CDR2 is FQNEAQ in the germline V gene (reference sequence). The ends lost 5 bases at V and 3 bases at J; junction bases unmatched: 6. The CDR3 totals 14 residues. CDR3 sequence (DNA): TGTGCCAGCAGCCCCAGACAGGGCGACACTGAAGCTTTCTTT. It yields the protein CASSPRQGDTEAFF.

The CDR3 sequence is CASSLDRAAGTTGELFF. CDR3 sequence (DNA): TGTGCCAGCAGCTTAGATCGGGCAGCGGGGACCACCGGGGAGCTGTTTTTT. This chain links TRBV11-2 with TRBJ2-2; TRBD2 matches at 7 bases. The CDR3 runs to 17 residues. Trimming at V came to 0 bases and at J to 4 bases, leaving 8 bases not matched to a gene. Per the germline V gene, CDR1 is SGHAT and CDR2 is FQNNGV.

This chain's CDR3 is CASSPGRGGGVYNEQFF. In nucleotides, the CDR3 is TGTGCCAGCAGCCCGGGGAGGGGCGGGGGAGTCTACAATGAGCAGTTCTTC. The chain is built from TRBV5-4 and TRBJ2-1, with 7 bases identical to TRBD2. V gave up 4 bases and J gave up 3 bases; unmatched junction bases: 13. Germline CDR1 SGHNT, CDR2 YYREEE (reference sequence). The CDR3 spans 17 residues.

V is TRBV2 and J is TRBJ1-5; TRBD1 might be the D (6 bases). V gave up 4 bases and J gave up 2 bases, with 12 bases separating them. Germline V gene data show CDR1 as SNHLY and CDR2 as FYNNEI. This CDR3 has 15 residues. CDR3 protein: CASSVRGGGNQPQHF. The CDR3 nucleotides are TGTGCCAGCAGTGTTCGGGGGGGCGGCAATCAGCCCCAGCATTTT. Full variable domain (outside the CDR3, taken from reference TRBV2 and TRBJ1-5): EPEVTQTPSHQVTQMGQEVILRCVPISNHLYFYWYRQILGQKVEFLVSFYNNEISEKSEIFDDQFSVERPDGSNFTLKIRSTKLEDSAMYFCASSVRGGGNQPQHFGDGTRLSIL.

The chain has TRBV7-2 and TRBJ1-1; D unclear. The CDR3 sequence is 12 residues long. The germline V and J ends were trimmed by 5 bases and 7 bases, with 11 bases remaining between them. Germline V gene lookup returns CDR1 SGHTA and CDR2 FQGNSA. CDR3 DNA: TGTGCCAGCAGCCTGGGCCCAAATGAAGCTTTCTTT. It encodes CASSLGPNEAFF.

The gene calls are TRBV5-1 and TRBJ2-3, with 10 bases fitting TRBD2. V shed 5 bases, J shed 2 bases, and the junction held 5 bases outside the gene matches. This CDR3 is 15 amino acids long. The germline V gene has CDR1 SGHRS and CDR2 YFSETQ. CDR3 loop: CASRGTSVLTDTQYF. The CDR3 DNA reads TGCGCCAGCAGAGGGACTAGCGTGCTCACAGATACGCAGTATTTT. Filled out from reference TRBV5-1 and TRBJ2-3, the complete variable domain reads KAGVTQTPRYLIKTRGQQVTLSCSPISGHRSVSWYQQTPGQGLQFLFEYFSETQRNKGNFPGRFSGRQFSNSRSEMNVSTLELGDSALYLCASRGTSVLTDTQYFGPGTRLTVL.

V and J are TRBV27 and TRBJ2-3, with D possibly matching TRBD2 (5 bases). This CDR3 contains 14 residues. The V gene's germline CDR1 is MNHEY and CDR2 SMNVEV (reference sequence). V was pared by 2 bases and J by 4 bases, with 10 bases between. CDR3 region: CASSLRGLPDTQYF. The CDR3 DNA follows: TGTGCCAGCAGTTTACGCGGACTTCCAGATACGCAGTATTTT.

This rearrangement joins TRBV5-8 to TRBJ2-3; possibly TRBD2 for D (5 bases). CDR1 is SGHTS and CDR2 is YDEGEE in the germline V gene. This CDR3 is 15 amino acids long. Trimming took off 0 bases at V and 3 bases at J, with 11 bases between the two ends. CDR3 amino acids: CASSLVSPGTDTQYF. The CDR3 nucleotides read TGTGCCAGCAGCTTGGTTTCCCCGGGGACAGATACGCAGTATTTT.

The rearrangement links TRBV7-9 to TRBJ1-2; no clear D gene. CDR3 size: 14 residues. Germline V gene data show CDR1 as SEHNR and CDR2 as FQNEAQ (reference sequence). V shed 1 base and J shed 3 bases, with 9 bases lying between them. CDR3 sequence: CASSLVSGDYGYTF. The CDR3 DNA reads TGTGCCAGCAGCTTAGTATCAGGCGACTATGGCTACACCTTC. The full variable domain, completed using reference TRBV7-9 and TRBJ1-2, is DTGVSQNPRHKITKRGQNVTFRCDPISEHNRLYWYRQTLGQGPEFLTYFQNEAQLEKSRLLSDRFSAERPKGSFSTLEIQRTEQGDSAMYLCASSLVSGDYGYTFGSGTRLTVV.

In its sample, this clone was seen a few times. J is TRBJ1-5 and V is TRBV11-3; no clear D. In germline, CDR1 is SGHNT, CDR2 YENEEA. The V and J ends lost 0 bases and 1 base respectively, with 13 bases between them. The CDR3 has 17 amino acids. The CDR3 sequence is CASSLDLAGESNQPQHF. The CDR3 nucleotides are TGTGCCAGCAGCTTAGATCTGGCCGGGGAGAGCAATCAGCCCCAGCATTTT.

The chain has TRBV5-1 and TRBJ2-5, with TRBD2 as a possible D gene (6 bases). V was trimmed by 3 bases and J by 7 bases, leaving 13 bases between them. Germline V CDR1 and CDR2: SGHRS, YFSETQ. The length of the CDR3 is 13 residues. This CDR3 reads CASSSGTAGTQYF. Here the CDR3 DNA reads TGCGCCAGCAGCTCAGGGACTGCCGGGACCCAGTACTTC.

This rearrangement joins TRBV6-5 to TRBJ2-7, with 10 bases matching TRBD2. The CDR3 is made up of 16 amino acids. The germline CDR1 and CDR2 sequences are MNHEY and SVGAGI. Losses at the gene ends were 2 bases for V and 0 bases for J; bases not matched to a gene: 4. This CDR3 is CASSYAGTSASYEQYF. DNA for the CDR3: TGTGCCAGCAGTTACGCCGGGACTAGCGCCTCCTACGAGCAGTACTTC.

The chain carries TRBV6-5 and TRBJ2-1; D unclear. CDR3 length: 11 residues. Germline V gene data show CDR1 as MNHEY and CDR2 as SVGAGI. V lost 8 bases, J lost 1 base, and 3 bases lay in between. In DNA, the CDR3 is TGTGCCAGCGAGTCCTACAATGAGCAGTTCTTC. As protein: CASESYNEQFF.

The V call is TRBV28, the J call TRBJ2-7; D gene uncertain. The CDR3 is 13 amino acids. V shed 2 bases and J shed 6 bases, with 11 bases lying between them. From germline, CDR1 is MDHEN and CDR2 SYDVKM. CDR3 in amino acids: CASSLAGYFEQYF. The DNA for the CDR3 is TGTGCCAGCAGTTTAGCCGGGTACTTCGAGCAGTACTTC. Full variable domain (outside the CDR3, taken from reference TRBV28 and TRBJ2-7): DVKVTQSSRYLVKRTGEKVFLECVQDMDHENMFWYRQDPGLGLRLIYFSYDVKMKEKGDIPEGYSVSREKKERFSLILESASTNQTSMYLCASSLAGYFEQYFGPGTRLTVT.

The V call is TRBV29-1, the J call TRBJ1-2; TRBD1 is a possible D gene (6 bases). The germline CDR1 and CDR2 sequences are SQVTM and ANQGSEA. This CDR3 comprises 13 residues. V was shortened by 0 bases and J by 6 bases, with 11 bases between the two germline ends. CDR3 in DNA: TGCAGCGTTGAAGAACAGGGTGTGGATGGCTACACCTTC. Its protein is CSVEEQGVDGYTF.

This clone was seen a few times. The J gene is TRBJ1-1, the V gene TRBV7-2; D is unresolved. The CDR3 length is 15 residues. The germline V gene encodes CDR1 SGHTA and CDR2 FQGNSA. V dropped 5 bases and J dropped 0 bases, with 13 bases sitting between them. This chain's CDR3 is CASSAFGVMNTEAFF. CDR3 DNA sequence: TGTGCCAGCAGCGCCTTCGGGGTTATGAACACTGAAGCTTTCTTT.

The J gene is TRBJ2-1, the V gene TRBV4-2; 8 nucleotides agree with TRBD2. Germline lookup yields CDR1 LGHNA and CDR2 YNFKEQ. After removal of 5 bases from V and 10 bases from J, the junction contained 16 bases not matched to a gene. CDR3 length: 16 amino acids. CDR3 DNA: TGTGCCAGCAGCGCATCGGGGGGGCGGGAGAATCAGGAGCAGTTCTTC. Protein: CASSASGGRENQEQFF.